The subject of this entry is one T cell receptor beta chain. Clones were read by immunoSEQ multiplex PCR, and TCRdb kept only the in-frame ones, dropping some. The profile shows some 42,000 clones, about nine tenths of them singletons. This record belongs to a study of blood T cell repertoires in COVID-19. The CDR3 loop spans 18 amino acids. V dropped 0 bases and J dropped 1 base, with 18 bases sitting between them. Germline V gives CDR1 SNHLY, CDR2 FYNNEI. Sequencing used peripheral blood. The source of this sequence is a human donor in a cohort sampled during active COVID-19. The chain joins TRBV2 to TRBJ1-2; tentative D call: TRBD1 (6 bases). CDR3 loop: CASSEAWGGQLFNYGYTF. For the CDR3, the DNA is TGTGCCAGCAGTGAAGCCTGGGGGGGGCAGCTTTTTAACTATGGCTACACCTTC. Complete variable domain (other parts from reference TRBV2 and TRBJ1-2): EPEVTQTPSHQVTQMGQEVILRCVPISNHLYFYWYRQILGQKVEFLVSFYNNEISEKSEIFDDQFSVERPDGSNFTLKIRSTKLEDSAMYFCASSEAWGGQLFNYGYTFGSGTRLTVV.